This TCR beta chain is from a study of shared clonotypes between healthy human individuals (dated by TCRdb to the early 2020s). Concerning the study at large: The cohort comprised a couple of women and a few men aged 18 to 49 years. For each donor, three plates each were used for CD4 naive and CD4 memory, two plates were used for CD8 naive, and one plate was used for CD8 memory. Blood TCR repertoires of about 5 healthy adults were deeply sequenced to estimate repertoire size and the extent of clonotype sharing between individuals. To increase sequencing depth and limit assay-specific biases, TCR repertoire library preparation and sequencing were carried out by different laboratories using diverse techniques. Between about 0.94 and 10 billion PBMCs per donor were obtained by leukapheresis. Results and caveats for the whole study, not just this receptor: Only blood was sampled, and tissue TCR repertoires likely differ from those in blood. Naive subsets generally had larger estimated clonotype richness than memory subsets did. The small number of donors limited the genetic and exposure-history diversity represented. Pairwise subsampling indicated that sequencing depth was expected to affect the degree of clonotype sharing among donors. Compared with non-shared clonotypes, clonotypes shared by all four sorted-subset donors had higher generation probabilities. When four donors were compared, the shared fraction of clonotypes was about 5% for naive CD4, 3.5% to 4% for naive CD8, about 2.5% for memory CD4, and under 0.5% for memory CD8. Rarefaction of sorted-subset datasets indicated incomplete sequencing despite the large sequencing depth.

Including the terminal cysteine and phenylalanine, the CDR3 comprises 15 residues. Only the CDR3 portion is preserved as DNA: 45 bases, with reading frame beginning at the first base. Ends trimmed: V by 6 bases, J by 5 bases; bases unmatched to a gene: 15. The germline V gene (reference sequence) supplies CDR1 GTSNPN and CDR2 SVGIG. Note on this clone: Its antigen is not yet known. Per-base quality was not reported, and no clone a single base away is much larger than it.

Using the deep immunoSEQ assay, multiplex PCR amplified TCR CDR3 regions from genomic DNA. Extracted genomic DNA from each cell subset was spread evenly across all wells of several immunoSEQ 96-well plates, with each plate serving as a replicate. For sorted subsets, about 200 ng genomic DNA, equal to 30,000 or so T cell genomes, was loaded into each replicate PCR. Purified libraries were quantified with a Qubit 3.0 fluorometer, sized on a Bioanalyzer 2100, and re-quantified with the KAPA Library Quantification kit. Each immunoSEQ 96-well plate was sequenced on its own single-read 150-cycle Illumina NextSeq 550 flow cell. The published analysis was carried out like this. Because the immunoSEQ output included only junctional sequences and no quality scores, the filtering could not be the same as the filtering used for full-length reads. To assign V/J genes and CDR3, sequences were annotated against IMGT germline references using PyIR, a Python wrapper for IgBLAST v1.9. Reads with weak V/J assignments (E-value above 1e-6), missing CDR3, stop codons, out-of-frame junctions, or ambiguous translated residues were removed. V3J clonotypes were defined by identical inferred V gene, J gene, and CDR3 amino acid sequence. To compute the percentage overlap between repertoires, the number of shared unique clonotypes was divided by the size of the smaller repertoire. Repertoire richness was assessed with RTK rarefaction, the Chao1 estimator, and Recon v2.1 estimates of unobserved clonotypes. Generation probabilities for all TCRbeta clonotypes obtained by the gDNA method from a handful of donors were computed using OLGA. TCRdb re-hosts the immuneACCESS table, in-frame sequences only. Its copies lack some clones; in the studies checked, an unresolved V gene accounts for under half of them, and the cause for the rest is not known. The V and J calls and clone size are taken from that table; D and trimming were inferred from the DNA. The table for this sample lists around 1 million clones; 76% of them were counted only once. Jointly, the top ten make up about 1.5% of the sample.

The donors were healthy, HIV-negative adults with no recently reported acute infections or vaccinations. Every donor was a Caucasian adult living in Nashville, Tennessee, USA. CD4+ T cells were enriched by magnetic negative selection; naive cells were then positively selected on CD45RA, and the negative fraction formed the memory subset. Blood was obtained by leukapheresis, after which PBMCs were separated by Ficoll-Histopaque density gradient centrifugation and cryopreserved in liquid nitrogen vapor phase. Analytical flow cytometry was used to check the purity and quantity of every magnetically sorted T cell population. Genomic DNA was isolated from each sorted fraction and quantified by UV absorbance on a Nanodrop 2000c.

The sequenced material came from memory CD4+ T cells sorted from blood. The cell subset or site label of this sample denotes: CD45RA-negative fraction. The sequence links TRBV30 to TRBJ2-7; TRBD2 lines up with 8 middle nucleotides. This clonotype was obtained from a man between 18 and 29 years old in good health. DNA sequence: TGTGCCTGCAGATCCGATCGGGGGGGAGTCGACGAGCAGTACTTC. Translated, it gives CACRSDRGGVDEQYF.